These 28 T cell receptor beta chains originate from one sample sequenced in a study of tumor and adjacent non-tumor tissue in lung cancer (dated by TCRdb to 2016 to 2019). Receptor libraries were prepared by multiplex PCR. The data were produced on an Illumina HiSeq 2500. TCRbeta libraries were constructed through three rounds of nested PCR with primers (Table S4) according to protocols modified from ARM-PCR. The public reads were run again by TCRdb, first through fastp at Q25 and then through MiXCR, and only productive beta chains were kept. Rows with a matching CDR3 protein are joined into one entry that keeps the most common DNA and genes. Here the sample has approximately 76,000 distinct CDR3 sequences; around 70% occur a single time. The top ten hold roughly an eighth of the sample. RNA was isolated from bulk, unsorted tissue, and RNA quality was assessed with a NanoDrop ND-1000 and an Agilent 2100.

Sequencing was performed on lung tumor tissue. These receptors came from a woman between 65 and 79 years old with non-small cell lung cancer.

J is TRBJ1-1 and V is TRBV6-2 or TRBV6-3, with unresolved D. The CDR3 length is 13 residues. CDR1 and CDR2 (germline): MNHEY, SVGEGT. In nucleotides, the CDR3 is TGTGTCAACAGTGATGGTCTGAACACTGAAGCTTTCTTT. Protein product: CVNSDGLNTEAFF.

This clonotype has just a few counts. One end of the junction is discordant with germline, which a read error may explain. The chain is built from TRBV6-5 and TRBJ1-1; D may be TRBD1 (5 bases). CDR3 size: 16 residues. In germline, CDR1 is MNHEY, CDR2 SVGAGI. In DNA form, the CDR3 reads TGTGCCAGCAGTTACCAAAGTGGACAACCAAACACTGAAGCTTCCTTT. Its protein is CASSYQSGQPNTEASF.

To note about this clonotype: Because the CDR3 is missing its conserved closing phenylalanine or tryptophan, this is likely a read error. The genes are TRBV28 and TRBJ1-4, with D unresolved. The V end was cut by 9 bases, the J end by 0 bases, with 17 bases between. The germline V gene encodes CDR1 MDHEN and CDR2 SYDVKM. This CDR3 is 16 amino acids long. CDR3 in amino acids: CASRIRESATNEKLFL. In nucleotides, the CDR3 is TGTGCCAGTAGAATTAGGGAAAGTGCAACTAATGAAAAACTGTTTCTT.

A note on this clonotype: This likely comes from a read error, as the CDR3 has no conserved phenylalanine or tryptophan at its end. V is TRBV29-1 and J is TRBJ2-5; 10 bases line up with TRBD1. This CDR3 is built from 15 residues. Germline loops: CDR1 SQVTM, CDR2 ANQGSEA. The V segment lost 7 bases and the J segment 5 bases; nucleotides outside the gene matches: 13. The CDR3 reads CSAPSLGQGFETQYL. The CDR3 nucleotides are TGCAGCGCCCCCTCCTTGGGACAGGGGTTTGAGACCCAGTACCTC.

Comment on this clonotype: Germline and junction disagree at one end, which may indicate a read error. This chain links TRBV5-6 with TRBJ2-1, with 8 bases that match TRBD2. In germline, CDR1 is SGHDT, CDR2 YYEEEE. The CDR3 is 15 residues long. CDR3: CASTSAGAQYNEQLF. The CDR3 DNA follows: TGTGCCAGCACCTCAGCGGGAGCTCAATACAATGAGCAGCTCTTT.

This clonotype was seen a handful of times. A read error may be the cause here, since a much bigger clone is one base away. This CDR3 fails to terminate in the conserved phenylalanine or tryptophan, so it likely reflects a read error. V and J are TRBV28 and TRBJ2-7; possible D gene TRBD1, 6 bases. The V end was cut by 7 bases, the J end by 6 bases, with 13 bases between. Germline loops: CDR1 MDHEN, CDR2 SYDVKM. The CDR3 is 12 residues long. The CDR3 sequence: CASTPGQFEQYS. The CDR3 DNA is TGTGCCAGCACCCCCGGACAGTTCGAGCAGTACTCC.

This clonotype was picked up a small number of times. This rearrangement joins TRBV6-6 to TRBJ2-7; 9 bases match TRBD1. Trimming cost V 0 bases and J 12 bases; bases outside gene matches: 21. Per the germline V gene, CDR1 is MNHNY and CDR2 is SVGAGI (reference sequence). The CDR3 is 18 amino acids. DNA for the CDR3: TGTGCCAGCAGTTACTCAACCGGGACAGGGATCGGTGTTGGCGATCTGTACTTC. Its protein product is CASSYSTGTGIGVGDLYF.

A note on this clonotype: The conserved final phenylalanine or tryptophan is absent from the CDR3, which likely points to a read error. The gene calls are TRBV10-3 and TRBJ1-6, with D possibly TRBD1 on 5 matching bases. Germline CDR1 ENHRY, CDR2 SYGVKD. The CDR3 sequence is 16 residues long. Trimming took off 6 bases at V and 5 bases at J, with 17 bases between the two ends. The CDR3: CAISLTRGRDNSPLHY. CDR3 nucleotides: TGTGCCATCAGCCTTACTAGGGGCCGGGATAATTCACCCCTCCACTAT.

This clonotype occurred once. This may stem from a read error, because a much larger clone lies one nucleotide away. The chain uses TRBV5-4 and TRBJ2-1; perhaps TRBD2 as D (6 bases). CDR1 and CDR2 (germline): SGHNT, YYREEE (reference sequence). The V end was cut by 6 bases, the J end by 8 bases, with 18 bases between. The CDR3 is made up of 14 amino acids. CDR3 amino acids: CASKLSGVRDEQFF. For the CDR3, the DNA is TGTGCCAGCAAACTATCGGGAGTAAGGGATGAGCAGTTCTTC.

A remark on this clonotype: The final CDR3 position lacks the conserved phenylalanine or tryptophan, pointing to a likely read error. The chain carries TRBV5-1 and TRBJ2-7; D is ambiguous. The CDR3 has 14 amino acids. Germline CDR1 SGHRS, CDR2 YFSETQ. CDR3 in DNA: TGCGCCAGCAGCTTGGAGTTAGATCACTACGGGCAGTACTTA. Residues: CASSLELDHYGQYL.

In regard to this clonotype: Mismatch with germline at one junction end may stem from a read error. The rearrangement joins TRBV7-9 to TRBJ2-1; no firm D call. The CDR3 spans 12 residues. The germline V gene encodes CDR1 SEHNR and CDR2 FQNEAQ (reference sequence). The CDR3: CATSWGVREQFF. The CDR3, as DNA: TGTGCCACCAGCTGGGGTGTGCGAGAGCAGTTCTTC.

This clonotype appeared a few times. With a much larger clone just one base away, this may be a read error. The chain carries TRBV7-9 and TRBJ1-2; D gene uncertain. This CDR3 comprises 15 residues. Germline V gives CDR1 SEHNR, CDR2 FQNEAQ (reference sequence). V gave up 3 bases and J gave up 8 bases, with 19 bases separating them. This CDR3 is CASSFLPIGIGGYTF. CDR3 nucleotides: TGTGCCAGCAGCTTCCTACCTATAGGGATAGGAGGCTACACCTTC.

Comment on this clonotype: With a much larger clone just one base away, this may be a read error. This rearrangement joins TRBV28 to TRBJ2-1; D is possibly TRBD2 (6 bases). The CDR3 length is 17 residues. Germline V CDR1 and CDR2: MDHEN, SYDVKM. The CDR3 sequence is CASSSSAGASSYYEQFF. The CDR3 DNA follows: TGTGCCAGCAGCTCATCAGCGGGCGCGAGCTCCTACTATGAGCAGTTCTTC.

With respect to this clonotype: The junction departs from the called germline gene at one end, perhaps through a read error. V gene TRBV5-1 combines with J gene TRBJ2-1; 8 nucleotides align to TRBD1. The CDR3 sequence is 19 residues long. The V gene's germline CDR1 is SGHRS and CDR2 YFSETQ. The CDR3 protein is CASSCVANSGGEMLGEQFF. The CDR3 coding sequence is TGTGCCAGCAGCTGCGTCGCAAACTCAGGGGGCGAAATGCTTGGCGAGCAGTTCTTC. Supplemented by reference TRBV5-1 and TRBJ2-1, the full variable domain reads KAGVTQTPRYLIKTRGQQVTLSCSPISGHRSVSWYQQTPGQGLQFLFEYFSETQRNKGNFPGRFSGRQFSNSRSEMNVSTLELGDSALYLCASSCVANSGGEMLGEQFFGPGTRLTVL.

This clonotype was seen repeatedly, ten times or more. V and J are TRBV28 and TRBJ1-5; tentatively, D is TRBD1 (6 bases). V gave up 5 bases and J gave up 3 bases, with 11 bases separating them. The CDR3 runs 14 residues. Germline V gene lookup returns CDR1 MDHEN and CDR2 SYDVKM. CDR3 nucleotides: TGTGCCAGCAGTCCAGGGGCGCTCAATCAGCCCCAGCATTTT. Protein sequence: CASSPGALNQPQHF.

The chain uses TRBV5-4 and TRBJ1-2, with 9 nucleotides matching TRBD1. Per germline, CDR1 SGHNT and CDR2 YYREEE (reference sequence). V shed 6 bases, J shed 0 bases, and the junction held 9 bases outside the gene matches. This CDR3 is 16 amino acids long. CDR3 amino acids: CASIKDRGIANYGYTF. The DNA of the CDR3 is TGTGCCAGCATCAAGGACAGGGGCATTGCTAACTATGGCTACACCTTC. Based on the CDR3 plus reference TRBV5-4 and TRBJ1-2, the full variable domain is ETGVTQSPTHLIKTRGQQVTLRCSSQSGHNTVSWYQQALGQGPQFIFQYYREEENGRGNFPPRFSGLQFPNYSSELNVNALELDDSALYLCASIKDRGIANYGYTFGSGTRLTVV.

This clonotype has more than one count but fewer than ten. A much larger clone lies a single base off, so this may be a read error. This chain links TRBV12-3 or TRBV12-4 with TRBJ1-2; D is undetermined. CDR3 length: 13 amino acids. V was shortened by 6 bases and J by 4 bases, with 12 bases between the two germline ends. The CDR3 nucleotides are TGTGCCAGCAGGAAGGCAGGCCTCTATGGCTACACCTTC. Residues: CASRKAGLYGYTF.

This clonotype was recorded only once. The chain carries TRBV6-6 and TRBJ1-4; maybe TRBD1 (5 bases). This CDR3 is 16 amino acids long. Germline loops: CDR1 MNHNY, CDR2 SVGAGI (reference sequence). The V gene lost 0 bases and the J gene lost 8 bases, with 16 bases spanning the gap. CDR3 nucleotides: TGTGCCAGCAGTTACTCGGATCGTATCAAGGGGGAAAAACTGTTTTTT. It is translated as CASSYSDRIKGEKLFF.

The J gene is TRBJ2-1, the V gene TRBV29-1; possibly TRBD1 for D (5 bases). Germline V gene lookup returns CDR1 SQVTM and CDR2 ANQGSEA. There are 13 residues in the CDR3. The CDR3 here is CSALQAANGEQFF. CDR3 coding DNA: TGCAGTGCCCTACAGGCGGCTAATGGGGAGCAGTTCTTC.

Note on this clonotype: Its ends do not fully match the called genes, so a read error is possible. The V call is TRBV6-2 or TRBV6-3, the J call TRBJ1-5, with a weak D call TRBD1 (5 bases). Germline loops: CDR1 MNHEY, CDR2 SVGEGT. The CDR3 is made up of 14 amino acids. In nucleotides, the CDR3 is TGTGCCAGCAGCAACGGGCTCACGGGGCAGCTCCAGCATTTT. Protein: CASSNGLTGQLQHF.

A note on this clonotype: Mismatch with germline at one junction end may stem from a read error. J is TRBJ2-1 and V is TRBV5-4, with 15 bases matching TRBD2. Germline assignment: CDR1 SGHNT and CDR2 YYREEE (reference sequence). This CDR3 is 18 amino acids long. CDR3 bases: TGTGCCGGCAGCGCGGGACTAGCGGGAGGAGTGGTCTACAATGAGCAGCTCTTC. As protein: CAGSAGLAGGVVYNEQLF.

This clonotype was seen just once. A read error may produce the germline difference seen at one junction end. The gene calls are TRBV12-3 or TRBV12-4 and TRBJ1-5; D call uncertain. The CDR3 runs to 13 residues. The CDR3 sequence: CGSSIGGSQPQHF. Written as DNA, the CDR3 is TGTGGCAGCAGCATAGGTGGAAGTCAGCCCCAGCATTTT.

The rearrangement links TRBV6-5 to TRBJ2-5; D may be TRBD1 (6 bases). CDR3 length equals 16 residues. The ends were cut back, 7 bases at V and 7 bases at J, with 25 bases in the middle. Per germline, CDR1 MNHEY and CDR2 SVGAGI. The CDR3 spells CASIPDWSEGRGTQYF. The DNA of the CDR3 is TGTGCCAGCATCCCCGATTGGAGTGAGGGCAGGGGGACCCAGTACTTC.

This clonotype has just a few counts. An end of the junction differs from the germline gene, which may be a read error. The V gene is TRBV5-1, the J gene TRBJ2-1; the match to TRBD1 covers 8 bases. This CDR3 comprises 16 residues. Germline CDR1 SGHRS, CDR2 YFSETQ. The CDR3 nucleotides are TGCGCCAGCAGAGGACAGGGAACTGACTCCTACAATGAGCAGTCCTTC. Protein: CASRGQGTDSYNEQSF.

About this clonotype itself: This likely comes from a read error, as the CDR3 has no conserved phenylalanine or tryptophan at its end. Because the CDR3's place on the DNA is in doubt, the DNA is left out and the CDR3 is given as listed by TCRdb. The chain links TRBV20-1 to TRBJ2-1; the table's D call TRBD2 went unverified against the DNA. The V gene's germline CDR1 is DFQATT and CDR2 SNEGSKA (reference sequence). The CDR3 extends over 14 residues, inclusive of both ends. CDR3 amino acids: CSAVSGREFNEQFL.

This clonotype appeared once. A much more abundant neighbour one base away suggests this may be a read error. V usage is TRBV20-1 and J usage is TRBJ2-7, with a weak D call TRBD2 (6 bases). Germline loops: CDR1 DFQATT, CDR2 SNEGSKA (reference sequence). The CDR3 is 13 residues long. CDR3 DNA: TGCAGTGCTAGTCGGGAGCGAACCTACGACCAGTACTTC. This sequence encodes CSASRERTYDQYF.

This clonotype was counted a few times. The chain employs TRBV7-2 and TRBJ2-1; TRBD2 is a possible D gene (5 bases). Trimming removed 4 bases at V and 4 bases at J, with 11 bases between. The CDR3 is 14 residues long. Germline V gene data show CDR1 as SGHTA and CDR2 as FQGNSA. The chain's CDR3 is CASSSGYLYNEQFF. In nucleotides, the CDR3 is TGTGCCAGCAGCTCGGGATACCTATACAATGAGCAGTTCTTC.

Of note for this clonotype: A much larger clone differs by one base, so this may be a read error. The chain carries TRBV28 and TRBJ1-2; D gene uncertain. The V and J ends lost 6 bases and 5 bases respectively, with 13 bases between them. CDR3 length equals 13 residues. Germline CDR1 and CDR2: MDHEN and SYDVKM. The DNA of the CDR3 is TGTGCCAGCAGCCGATGGGTGCAATATGGCTACACCTTC. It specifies CASSRWVQYGYTF.